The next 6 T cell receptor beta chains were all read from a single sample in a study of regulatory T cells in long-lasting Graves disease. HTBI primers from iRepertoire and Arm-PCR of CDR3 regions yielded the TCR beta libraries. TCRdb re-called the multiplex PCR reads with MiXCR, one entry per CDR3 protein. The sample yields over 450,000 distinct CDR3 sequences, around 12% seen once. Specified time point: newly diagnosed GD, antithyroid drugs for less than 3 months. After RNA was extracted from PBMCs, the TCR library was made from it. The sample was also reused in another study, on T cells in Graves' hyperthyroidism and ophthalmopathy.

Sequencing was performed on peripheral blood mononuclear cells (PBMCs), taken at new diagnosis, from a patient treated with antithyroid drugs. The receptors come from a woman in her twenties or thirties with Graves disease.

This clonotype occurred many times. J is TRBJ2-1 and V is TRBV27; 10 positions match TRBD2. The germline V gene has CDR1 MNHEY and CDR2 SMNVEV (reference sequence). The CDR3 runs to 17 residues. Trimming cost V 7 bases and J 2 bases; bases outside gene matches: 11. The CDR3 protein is CASTRSGRALPYNEQFF. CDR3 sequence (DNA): TGTGCCAGCACGAGAAGCGGGAGGGCCCTTCCCTACAATGAGCAGTTCTTC.

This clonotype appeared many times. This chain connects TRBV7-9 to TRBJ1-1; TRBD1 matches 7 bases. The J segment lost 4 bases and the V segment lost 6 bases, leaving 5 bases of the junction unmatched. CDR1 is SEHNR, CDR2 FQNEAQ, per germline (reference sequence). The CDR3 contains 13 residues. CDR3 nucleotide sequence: TGTGCCAGCAGTTTACAGGGGAGCACTGAAGCTTTCTTT. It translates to CASSLQGSTEAFF.

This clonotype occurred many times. CDR3 loop: CAWSRLGQGSYGYTF. Here the CDR3 DNA reads TGTGCCTGGAGTCGTCTTGGACAGGGTTCCTATGGCTACACCTTC. The rearrangement links TRBV30 to TRBJ1-2; TRBD1 aligns across 8 bases. Trimming cost V 2 bases and J 4 bases; bases outside gene matches: 9. The CDR3 is 15 residues long. Germline values: CDR1 GTSNPN, CDR2 SVGIG (reference sequence).

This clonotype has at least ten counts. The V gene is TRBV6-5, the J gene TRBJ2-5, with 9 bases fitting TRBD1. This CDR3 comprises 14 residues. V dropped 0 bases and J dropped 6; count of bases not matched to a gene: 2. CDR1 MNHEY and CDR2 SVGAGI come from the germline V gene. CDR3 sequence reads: CASSYSGQGQTQYF. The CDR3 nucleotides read TGTGCCAGCAGTTACTCCGGACAGGGGCAGACCCAGTACTTC.

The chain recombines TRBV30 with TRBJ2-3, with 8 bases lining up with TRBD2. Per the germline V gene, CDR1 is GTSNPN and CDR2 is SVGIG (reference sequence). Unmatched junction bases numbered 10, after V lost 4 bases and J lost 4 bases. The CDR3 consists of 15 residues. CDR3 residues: CAWKALAVNADTQYF. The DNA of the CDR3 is TGTGCCTGGAAGGCACTAGCGGTTAACGCAGATACGCAGTATTTT.

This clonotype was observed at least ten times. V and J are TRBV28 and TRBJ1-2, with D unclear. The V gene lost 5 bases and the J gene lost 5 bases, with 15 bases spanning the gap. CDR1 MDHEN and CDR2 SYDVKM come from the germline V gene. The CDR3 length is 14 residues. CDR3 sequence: CASSPPAGLYGYTF. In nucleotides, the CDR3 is TGTGCCAGCAGTCCCCCCGCCGGGCTGTATGGCTACACCTTC.